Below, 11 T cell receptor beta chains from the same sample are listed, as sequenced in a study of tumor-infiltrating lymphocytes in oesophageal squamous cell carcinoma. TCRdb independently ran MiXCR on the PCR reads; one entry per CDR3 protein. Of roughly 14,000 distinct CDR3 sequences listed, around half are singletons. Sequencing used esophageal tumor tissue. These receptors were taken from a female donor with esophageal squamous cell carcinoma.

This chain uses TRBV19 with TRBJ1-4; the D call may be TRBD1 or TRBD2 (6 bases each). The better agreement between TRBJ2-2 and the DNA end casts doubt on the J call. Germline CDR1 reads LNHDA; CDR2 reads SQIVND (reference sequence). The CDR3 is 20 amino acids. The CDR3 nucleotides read TGTGCCAGTACCCCTAGACTTTCGGGGGCCACGTTCGCTAGCACCGGGGAGCTGTTTTTT. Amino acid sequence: CASTPRLSGATFASTGELFF.

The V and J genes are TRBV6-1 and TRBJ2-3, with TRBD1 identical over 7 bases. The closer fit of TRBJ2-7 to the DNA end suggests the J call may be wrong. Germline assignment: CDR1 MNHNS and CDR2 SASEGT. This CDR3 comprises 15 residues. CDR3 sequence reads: CASSDPQGVVDEQYF. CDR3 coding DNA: TGTGCCAGCAGTGACCCTCAGGGGGTAGTCGACGAGCAGTACTTC.

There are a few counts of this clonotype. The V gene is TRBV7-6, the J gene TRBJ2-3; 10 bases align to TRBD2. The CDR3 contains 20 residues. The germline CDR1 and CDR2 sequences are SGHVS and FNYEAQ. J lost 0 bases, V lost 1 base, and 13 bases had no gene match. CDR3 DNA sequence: TGTGCCAGCAGCTTAGGGGCTGGGGCTAGCGGGAGAACTAGCACAGATACGCAGTATTTT. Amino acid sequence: CASSLGAGASGRTSTDTQYF.

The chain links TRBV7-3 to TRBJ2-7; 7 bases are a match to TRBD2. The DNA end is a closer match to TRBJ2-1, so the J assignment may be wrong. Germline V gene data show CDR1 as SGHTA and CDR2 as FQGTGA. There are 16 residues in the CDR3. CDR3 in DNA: TGTGCCAGCAGCTTAGGTCCTAGCGGCAAATGGGGAGAGCAGTTCTTC. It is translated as CASSLGPSGKWGEQFF.

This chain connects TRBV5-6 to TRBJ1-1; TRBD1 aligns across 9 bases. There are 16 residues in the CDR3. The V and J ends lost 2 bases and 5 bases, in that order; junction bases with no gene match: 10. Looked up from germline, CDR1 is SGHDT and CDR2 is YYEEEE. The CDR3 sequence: CASSLIPTGGGTEAFF. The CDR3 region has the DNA TGTGCCAGCAGCTTAATCCCGACAGGGGGTGGTACTGAAGCTTTCTTT. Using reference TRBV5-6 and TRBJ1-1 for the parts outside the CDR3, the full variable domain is DAGVTQSPTHLIKTRGQQVTLRCSPKSGHDTVSWYQQALGQGPQFIFQYYEEEERQRGNFPDRFSGHQFPNYSSELNVNALLLGDSALYLCASSLIPTGGGTEAFFGQGTRLTVV.

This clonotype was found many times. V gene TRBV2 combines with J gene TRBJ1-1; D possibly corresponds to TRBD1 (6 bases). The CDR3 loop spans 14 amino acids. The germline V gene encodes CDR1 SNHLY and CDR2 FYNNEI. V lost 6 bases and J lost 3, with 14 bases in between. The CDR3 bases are TGTGCCAGCAGCCAGGGGAAAGGCTACACTGAAGCTTTCTTT. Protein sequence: CASSQGKGYTEAFF.

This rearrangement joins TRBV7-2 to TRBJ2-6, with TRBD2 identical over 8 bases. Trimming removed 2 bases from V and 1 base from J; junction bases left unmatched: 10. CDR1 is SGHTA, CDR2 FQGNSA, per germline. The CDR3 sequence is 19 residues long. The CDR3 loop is CASSLIGWREVSGANVLTF. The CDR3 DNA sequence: TGTGCCAGCAGCTTAATAGGGTGGCGGGAGGTTTCTGGGGCCAACGTCCTGACTTTC.

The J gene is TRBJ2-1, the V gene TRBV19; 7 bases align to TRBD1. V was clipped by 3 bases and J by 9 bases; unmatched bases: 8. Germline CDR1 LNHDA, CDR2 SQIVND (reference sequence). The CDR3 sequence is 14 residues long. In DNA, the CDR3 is TGTGCCAGTAGTATGGGACAGCTCATGGGTGAGCAGTTCTTC. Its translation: CASSMGQLMGEQFF.

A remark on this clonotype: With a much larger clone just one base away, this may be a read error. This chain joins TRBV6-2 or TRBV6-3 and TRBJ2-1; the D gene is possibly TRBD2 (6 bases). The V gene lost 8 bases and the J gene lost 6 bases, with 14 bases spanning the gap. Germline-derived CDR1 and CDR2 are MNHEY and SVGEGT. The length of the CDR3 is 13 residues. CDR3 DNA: TGTGCCAGCGGTGGACTAATGTGCAATGAGCAGTTCTTC. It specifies CASGGLMCNEQFF.

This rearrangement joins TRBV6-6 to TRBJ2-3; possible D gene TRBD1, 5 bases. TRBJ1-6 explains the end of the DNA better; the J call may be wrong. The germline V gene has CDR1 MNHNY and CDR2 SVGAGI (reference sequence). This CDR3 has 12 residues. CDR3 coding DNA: TGTGCCAGCGGGGGGTATAATTCACCCCTCCACTTT. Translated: CASGGYNSPLHF.

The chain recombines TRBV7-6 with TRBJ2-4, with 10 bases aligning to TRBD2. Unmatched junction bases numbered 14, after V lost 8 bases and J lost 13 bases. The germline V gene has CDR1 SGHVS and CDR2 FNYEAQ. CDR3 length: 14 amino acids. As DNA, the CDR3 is TGTGCCAGCTCCACTAGCGGGGTTTACAATGAGCAGTACTTC. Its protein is CASSTSGVYNEQYF.